These 27 T cell receptor beta chains came from one sample sequenced in a study of Graves' ophthalmopathy and Graves' hyperthyroidism. As the template, RNA transcripts were used to amplify TCR beta CDR3 regions. Second-round multiplex PCR came after a first-round RT-PCR that employed HTBI primers. TCRdb re-analysed the multiplex PCR reads in MiXCR, keeping a single row per CDR3 protein. The sample lists fewer than 400,000 distinct CDR3 sequences; about 16% were seen once. The sequenced sample was peripheral blood. Receptors were obtained from a woman aged 18-29 years with Graves' ophthalmopathy.

This clonotype has ten or more counts. The chain carries TRBV20-1 and TRBJ1-2; D might be TRBD1 (5 bases). Trimming removed 8 bases at V and 0 bases at J, with 16 bases between. Germline loops: CDR1 DFQATT, CDR2 SNEGSKA (reference sequence). This CDR3 comprises 14 residues. The CDR3 DNA reads TGCAGTACTACCGGGACTTATGCTAACTATGGCTACACCTTC. It translates to CSTTGTYANYGYTF.

In this sample, this clonotype turned up once. The J gene is TRBJ2-5, the V gene TRBV20-1; 12 nucleotides line up with TRBD1. Trimming cost V 0 bases and J 5 bases; bases outside gene matches: 13. The CDR3 length is 18 residues. Germline CDR1 and CDR2: DFQATT and SNEGSKA (reference sequence). CDR3 protein: CSARDPVGDRGQWETQYF. In DNA form, the CDR3 reads TGCAGTGCTAGAGACCCAGTAGGGGACAGGGGGCAGTGGGAGACCCAGTACTTC.

The sample holds many counts of this clonotype. This rearrangement joins TRBV30 to TRBJ2-7; 12 nucleotides line up with TRBD1. The V and J ends lost 3 bases and 6 bases, in that order; junction bases with no gene match: 6. The CDR3 covers 14 residues. Per germline, CDR1 GTSNPN and CDR2 SVGIG (reference sequence). CDR3 sequence (DNA): TGTGCCTGGAGCCCGGGACAGGGGGCGACCGAGCAGTACTTC. Amino acid sequence: CAWSPGQGATEQYF. The complete variable domain, with remaining parts taken from reference TRBV30 and TRBJ2-7, reads SQTIHQWPATLVQPVGSPLSLECTVEGTSNPNLYWYRQAAGRGLQLLFYSVGIGQISSEVPQNLSASRPQDRQFILSSKKLLLSDSGFYLCAWSPGQGATEQYFGPGTRLTVT.

This clonotype was seen many times. The chain employs TRBV9 and TRBJ2-2; D might be TRBD1 (6 bases). The CDR3 has 13 amino acids. Looked up from germline, CDR1 is SGDLS and CDR2 is YYNGEE. Trimming shortened V by 4 bases and J by 13 bases, and 17 bases separated the two germline ends. The CDR3 reads CASSPRTEARLFF. The CDR3 nucleotides read TGTGCCAGCAGCCCCCGGACAGAAGCAAGGCTGTTTTTT. Variable domain in full (rest from reference TRBV9 and TRBJ2-2): DSGVTQTPKHLITATGQRVTLRCSPRSGDLSVYWYQQSLDQGLQFLIQYYNGEERAKGNILERFSAQQFPDLHSELNLSSLELGDSALYFCASSPRTEARLFFGEGSRLTVL.

This clonotype was seen at least ten times. This rearrangement joins TRBV9 to TRBJ2-5; 7 bases align to TRBD1. This CDR3 comprises 17 residues. Germline CDR1 reads SGDLS; CDR2 reads YYNGEE. V was clipped by 0 bases and J by 1 base; unmatched bases: 9. The DNA of the CDR3 is TGTGCCAGCAGCGTAGACCCCCCGGGACAGATCCAAGAGACCCAGTACTTC. Amino acid sequence: CASSVDPPGQIQETQYF.

This clonotype was observed at least ten times. The chain links TRBV7-9 to TRBJ2-3; D tentatively reads TRBD1 or TRBD2 (5 bases each). The CDR3 runs to 12 residues. V was cut by 5 bases and J by 11 bases, with 14 bases left in between. Germline V gene sequence: CDR1 SEHNR, CDR2 FQNEAQ (reference sequence). This CDR3 reads CASSPEGLVQYF. For the CDR3, the DNA is TGTGCCAGCAGCCCAGAGGGGTTGGTGCAGTATTTT.

The rearrangement links TRBV4-2 to TRBJ1-5; 8 nucleotides line up with TRBD1. Per germline, CDR1 LGHNA and CDR2 YNFKEQ. Trimming took 10 bases from V and 6 from J; bases not matched to a gene: 8. This CDR3 contains 13 residues. As DNA, the CDR3 is TGTGCCACCTGCGCAGGGGGCGGTCAGCCCCAGCATTTT. Its translation is CATCAGGGQPQHF.

This clonotype was counted many times. The chain couples TRBV6-6 to TRBJ1-1; no firm D call. V was clipped by 2 bases and J by 2 bases, with 30 bases between them. This CDR3 contains 21 residues. CDR1 and CDR2 (germline): MNHNY, SVGAGI (reference sequence). In nucleotides, the CDR3 is TGTGCCAGCAGTTACACTAAACGCCGAAGGCCGGGATCAGCCTTTAACACTGAAGCTTTCTTT. Protein product: CASSYTKRRRPGSAFNTEAFF.

This clonotype has a count of ten or more. The V gene is TRBV6-2 or TRBV6-3, the J gene TRBJ2-2; D not certain. The length of the CDR3 is 14 residues. Germline values: CDR1 MNHEY, CDR2 SVGEGT. V was trimmed by 0 bases and J by 5 bases, leaving 7 bases between them. This CDR3 is CASSYSDLTGELFF. The CDR3 region has the DNA TGTGCCAGCAGTTACTCAGACCTAACCGGGGAGCTGTTTTTT.

V is TRBV6-1 and J is TRBJ1-2; possibly TRBD1 for D (6 bases). Trimming took 0 bases from V and 8 from J, leaving 22 bases between them. The CDR3 is 17 residues long. Germline values: CDR1 MNHNS, CDR2 SASEGT. The CDR3 nucleotides read TGTGCCAGCAGTGAAGCGGCTAAGACAGGACTAAACTCGGGCTACACCTTC. Its translation is CASSEAAKTGLNSGYTF.

This clonotype appeared many times. A read error may account for a junction end that differs from germline. The chain is built from TRBV18 and TRBJ2-7; 7 bases are a match to TRBD2. From germline, CDR1 is KGHSH and CDR2 LQKENI. The CDR3 has 13 amino acids. CDR3 amino acids: CASSPGLDVEGSF. The CDR3 nucleotides read TGTGCCAGCTCACCAGGACTAGACGTCGAAGGGTCCTTC.

This clonotype was counted many times. The chain couples TRBV27 to TRBJ1-5; 11 bases align to TRBD1. V was pared by 6 bases and J by 6 bases, with 7 bases of the junction left unmatched. The germline gives CDR1 MNHEY, CDR2 SMNVEV (reference sequence). The CDR3 sequence is 15 residues long. CDR3 sequence (DNA): TGTGCCAGCAGGCCAGGACAGGGGGCAAGTCAGCCCCAGCATTTT. This encodes CASRPGQGASQPQHF.

This clonotype has ten or more counts. This chain links TRBV18 with TRBJ1-2; D not certain. V dropped 3 bases and J dropped 1 base, with 9 bases sitting between them. The CDR3 has 14 amino acids. CDR1 and CDR2 (germline): KGHSH, LQKENI. CDR3 amino acids: CASSPGIDNYGYTF. The CDR3 region has the DNA TGTGCCAGCTCACCTGGGATAGATAACTATGGCTACACCTTC.

This clonotype has ten or more counts. The chain links TRBV6-5 to TRBJ1-6; D unresolved. From germline, CDR1 is MNHEY and CDR2 SVGAGI. V gave up 0 bases and J gave up 7 bases, with 7 bases separating them. The CDR3 loop spans 14 amino acids. CDR3 in amino acids: CASSYSKKNSPLHF. The CDR3 nucleotides are TGTGCCAGCAGTTACTCGAAAAAAAATTCACCCCTCCACTTT.

The sample holds many counts of this clonotype. The chain joins TRBV11-2 to TRBJ2-5, with a possible D match to TRBD1 (5 bases). Per germline, CDR1 SGHAT and CDR2 FQNNGV. The V and J ends lost 2 bases and 4 bases respectively, with 11 bases between them. The CDR3 spans 14 residues. Here the CDR3 reads CASSLRPQGETQYF. CDR3 DNA: TGTGCCAGCAGCTTAAGGCCGCAGGGAGAGACCCAGTACTTC.

The table lists this clonotype with many counts. The chain couples TRBV20-1 to TRBJ1-1; D call uncertain. Per the germline V gene, CDR1 is DFQATT and CDR2 is SNEGSKA (reference sequence). Trimming left V 1 base short and J 1 base short, with 7 bases between. This CDR3 spans 13 amino acids. As DNA, the CDR3 is TGCAGTGCTAGAGTGGAAGAGAACACTGAAGCTTTCTTT. Its translation: CSARVEENTEAFF.

J is TRBJ2-7 and V is TRBV10-3, with 10 bases aligning to TRBD1. From germline, CDR1 is ENHRY and CDR2 SYGVKD. This CDR3 is 12 amino acids long. The V and J ends lost 6 bases and 5 bases, in that order; junction bases with no gene match: 1. CDR3: CAIRGTGDEQYF. The CDR3 DNA follows: TGTGCCATCAGGGGGACAGGGGACGAGCAGTACTTC.

The table lists this clonotype with a count of one. The chain uses TRBV7-8 and TRBJ1-1; D gene uncertain. The CDR3 consists of 15 residues. Germline V lookup: CDR1 SGHVS, CDR2 FQNEAQ. V lost 1 base and J 0 bases, leaving 9 bases between the germline ends. The CDR3 coding sequence is TGTGCCAGCAGCTTAGAGGCAGGTATGAACACTGAAGCTTTCTTT. It encodes CASSLEAGMNTEAFF.

The table lists this clonotype with many counts. The CDR3 reads CASNSPLTAKNIQYF. CDR3 in DNA: TGTGCCAGCAATTCCCCTCTTACCGCCAAAAACATTCAGTACTTC. The chain is built from TRBV28 and TRBJ2-4; D gene uncertain. This CDR3 has 15 amino acids. Germline lookup yields CDR1 MDHEN and CDR2 SYDVKM. Trimming removed 7 bases from V and 1 base from J, with 14 bases in between.

The sample holds many counts of this clonotype. The chain couples TRBV3-1 to TRBJ1-1; D is unclear. Germline V CDR1 and CDR2: LGHDT, YNNKEL (reference sequence). CDR3 size: 15 residues. Trimming pared 2 bases from V and 2 bases from J, leaving 12 bases between. The CDR3 region has the DNA TGTGCCAGCAGCCAAAACGGGGAAATCAACACTGAAGCTTTCTTT. It encodes CASSQNGEINTEAFF.

This clonotype was seen at least ten times. This chain uses TRBV27 with TRBJ1-1, with D possibly matching TRBD1 (6 bases). Trimming took 4 bases from V and 1 from J, leaving 13 bases between them. The CDR3 is 15 residues long. In germline, CDR1 is MNHEY, CDR2 SMNVEV (reference sequence). In nucleotides, the CDR3 is TGTGCCAGCAGTTCCGAGGGGGTACAGAACACTGAAGCTTTCTTT. Amino acids: CASSSEGVQNTEAFF.

A note on this clonotype: A read error may produce the germline difference seen at one junction end. This chain links TRBV20-1 with TRBJ2-2; 14 bases line up with TRBD2. This CDR3 comprises 15 residues. Germline CDR1 reads DFQATT; CDR2 reads SNEGSKA (reference sequence). In DNA form, the CDR3 reads TGCAGTGCAAGAGGACTAGCGGGGGGCACCGGGGAGCTGTTTTTT. Protein: CSARGLAGGTGELFF.

The chain uses TRBV20-1 and TRBJ1-1; TRBD1 agrees at 11 bases. Germline CDR1 DFQATT, CDR2 SNEGSKA (reference sequence). With V trimmed by 6 bases and J by 6 bases, 12 bases remained unmatched. This CDR3 has 15 residues. The CDR3 sequence: CSADRTGGAGSEAFF. CDR3 in DNA: TGCAGTGCGGACCGGACAGGGGGCGCCGGGTCTGAAGCTTTCTTT.

The chain joins TRBV20-1 to TRBJ2-7; a possible D gene is TRBD1 (6 bases). The CDR3 has 14 amino acids. Germline CDR1 is DFQATT and CDR2 is SNEGSKA (reference sequence). Trimming stripped 3 bases from V and 2 bases from J, with 14 bases between. Written as DNA, the CDR3 is TGCAGTGCTAGTCACAGTGAGGGGGCCTACGAGCAGTACTTC. This translates into CSASHSEGAYEQYF.

This clonotype was seen a handful of times. This chain links TRBV6-2 or TRBV6-3 with TRBJ1-1; D possibly corresponds to TRBD1 (6 bases). The CDR3 length is 14 residues. The ends were cut back, 6 bases at V and 3 bases at J, with 14 bases in the middle. Germline V gives CDR1 MNHEY, CDR2 SVGEGT. The CDR3 protein is CASSELRGHTEAFF. Written as DNA, the CDR3 is TGTGCCAGCAGCGAGCTACGGGGGCACACTGAAGCTTTCTTT.

In its sample, this clonotype was seen many times. The rearrangement joins TRBV6-1 to TRBJ1-6; weak D call: TRBD1 (5 bases). Looked up from germline, CDR1 is MNHNS and CDR2 is SASEGT. Trimming shortened V by 4 bases and J by 9 bases, and 16 bases separated the two germline ends. This CDR3 has 15 residues. CDR3: CASSGLRGPISPLHF. DNA for the CDR3: TGTGCCAGCAGTGGACTCCGGGGCCCTATTTCACCCCTCCACTTT.

This clonotype was recorded at least ten times. The rearrangement joins TRBV19 to TRBJ1-5; 10 nucleotides line up with TRBD1. This CDR3 contains 16 residues. Germline-derived CDR1 and CDR2 are LNHDA and SQIVND (reference sequence). Trimming removed 8 bases from V and 6 bases from J; junction bases left unmatched: 13. DNA of the CDR3: TGTGCCAGTGGGACGCATGGGACAGGGGTTTCTCAGCCCCAGCATTTT. Encoded protein: CASGTHGTGVSQPQHF.